The TCR beta chain under discussion was sequenced for a study of T cells in women clearing cervical HPV infection. Profiled with immunoSEQ multiplex PCR; TCRdb holds only in-frame clones, not every one. The table counts roughly 48,000 clones; about 1.5% lies in the top ten. The CDR3 extends over 15 amino acids. CDR1 and CDR2 from the germline V gene are SQVTM and ANQGSEA. Between the trimmed V and J ends, which lost 4 bases and 6 bases, there was a span of 19 bases. Regarding this clone: The read gets to within 3 residues of the CDR3 end, and the germline J gene fills in the rest.

The origin of this receptor is a woman between 18 and 75 years old with a cervical HPV16 infection that either progressed to CIN3+ or cleared (not recorded which). The chain carries TRBV29-1 and TRBJ1-5; D is undetermined. Input material: blood buffy coat. CDR3 protein: CSVAVGWGSGQPQHF. The part of the CDR3 DNA that was read is TGCAGCGTTGCGGTTGGGTGGGGTAGCGGTCAGCCC.